This T cell receptor (beta chain) was documented in a study of CXCR3-negative and CXCR3-positive naive CD8 T cells. Study results and caveats: Relative to CXCR3-negative naive cells, CXCR3-positive naive cells had more hydrophobic TRB CDR3s. For naive cells, CXCR3-negative and CXCR3-positive subsets had similar TRBV-TRBJ usage; for memory cells, usage differed. Comparably high diversity was seen in both naive subsets, and much lower diversity in memory CD8+ cells.

Note on this clonotype: Its antigen is unidentified.

CD45RO-CCR7+CD27+CD95- defined naive CD8+ T cells. The TRB cDNA libraries were prepared by 5' RACE with UMI labels. TCRdb re-called the 5' RACE reads; one entry per CDR3 protein, DNA not given. Recorded for this sample: 150,000 or so distinct CDR3 sequences. The CDR3 has 15 residues. Sequencing was performed on naive CXCR3+ CD8+ T cells from blood. Stated subset: CD45RO-CCR7+CD27+CD95- naive CD8+ T cells expressing CXCR3 (TNR3+). The chain has TRBV12-3 or TRBV12-4 and TRBJ2-7. The sequence came from a human donor in good health. Some clones in this sample may be carry-over from other donors' samples. CDR3 residues: CASSDQDAGSYEQYF.